These T cell receptor beta chains were read from a single sample in a study of CXCR3-negative and CXCR3-positive naive CD8 T cells. TCRdb re-called the 5' RACE reads and shows each CDR3 protein once, DNA omitted. Recorded here are 6,500 to 7,500 distinct CDR3 sequences; the top ten clones represent more than 1.5%. Sequencing was carried out using naive CXCR3- CD8+ T cells from blood. The source is a human donor in good health. Some clones in this sample may be carry-over from other donors' samples. Both conserved end residues are part of each CDR3. Only part of the rows carry a size: once, few, many, or a class if the clone is expanded.

clone size	V gene	J gene	CDR3 protein
medium-sized	TRBV29-1	TRBJ1-1	CGGAPGDNTEAFF
.	TRBV2	TRBJ2-3	CASKAGSMYTQYF
.	TRBV29-1	TRBJ2-3	CSVVHPNTDTQSF
.	TRBV20-1	TRBJ2-7	CSARVGTSAKAYEQYF
.	TRBV5-6	TRBJ1-1	CASSYTRLIRTGEMNTEAFF
medium-sized	TRBV28	TRBJ2-2	CASLPGQGWTGELFF
.	TRBV29-1	TRBJ2-7	CSVQMGQGPGEQYF
medium-sized	TRBV14	TRBJ2-3	CASSPGRDAILDTQYF
.	TRBV3-1	TRBJ1-1	CASSLSGQIEAFF
.	TRBV4-3	TRBJ2-2	CASSQDGSGLTAGELFF
.	TRBV6-6	TRBJ1-5	CASSAGSNQPQHF
.	TRBV15	TRBJ2-2	CATSRDPGRTGELFF
medium-sized	TRBV7-9	TRBJ2-5	CASSPSGVQETQYF
.	TRBV20-1	TRBJ2-1	CSARDAGLAVTYNEQFF
medium-sized	TRBV29-1	TRBJ1-2	CSVSVNYGYTF
.	TRBV6-5	TRBJ2-5	CASSYLAGTEKTQYF
.	TRBV6-6	TRBJ1-1	CASSYSIGPGVTDTEAFF
.	TRBV10-3	TRBJ2-7	CAITSRDTTSYEQYF
medium-sized	TRBV5-6	TRBJ2-7	CASSHWNRNRRPYEQYF
medium-sized	TRBV18	TRBJ2-5	CASSPEGGNQETQYF
.	TRBV5-5	TRBJ2-5	CASSWDETQYF
.	TRBV11-3	TRBJ1-1	CASSFQSVAGQGGAEAFF
.	TRBV19	TRBJ2-6	CASQGANGANVLTF
medium-sized	TRBV3-1	TRBJ2-2	CASSQAGANTGELFF
medium-sized	TRBV29-1	TRBJ1-1	CSVVGGSTEAFF
medium-sized	TRBV29-1	TRBJ2-7	CSVEAETYEQYF
.	TRBV29-1	TRBJ2-7	CSVEKLDHSYEQYF
.	TRBV28	TRBJ2-6	CASSFKPSGANVLTF
medium-sized	TRBV29-1	TRBJ2-7	CSVGPVTSGNYEQYF
medium-sized	TRBV29-1	TRBJ2-4	CSVSGAIDRGDIQYF
medium-sized	TRBV29-1	TRBJ2-1	CSVGDSSSYNEQFF
.	TRBV29-1	TRBJ2-1	CSVELAGGNNEQFF
.	TRBV7-9	TRBJ2-1	CASSGPDGNEQFF
.	TRBV29-1	TRBJ2-3	CSVLVLGADTQYF
.	TRBV11-2	TRBJ1-3	CASRPREGMRDSGNTIYF
medium-sized	TRBV29-1	TRBJ2-2	CSVDAHGELFF
.	TRBV27	TRBJ2-1	CASSFLRGLNNEQFF
medium-sized	TRBV7-9	TRBJ2-5	CASSTRTGEETQYF
medium-sized	TRBV6-5	TRBJ1-1	CASSRQHRANTEAFF
medium-sized	TRBV14	TRBJ2-7	CASSQDSGSSYEQYF
.	TRBV15	TRBJ1-1	CATIGSRVLTGSGTEAFF
.	TRBV5-1	TRBJ2-5	CASSPQAYQETQYF
medium-sized	TRBV20-1	TRBJ2-1	CSARRGSYNEQFF
.	TRBV29-1	TRBJ2-7	CSVEDPRGSSYEQYF
.	TRBV7-9	TRBJ2-1	CASRSGAIGGESYNEQFF
medium-sized	TRBV5-5	TRBJ2-3	CASSPPASTDTQYF
.	TRBV4-3	TRBJ2-2	CASSQERGQGGPYTGELFF
medium-sized	TRBV4-2	TRBJ2-2	CASSQDPQGGDTGELFF
medium-sized	TRBV14	TRBJ2-7	CASSQVQGKSSYEQYF
.	TRBV7-3	TRBJ2-1	CASSLGQGKVEQFF
.	TRBV6-5	TRBJ2-7	CASSYPIGTGRYEQYF
medium-sized	TRBV29-1	TRBJ1-1	CSVVGADFMNTEAFF
.	TRBV29-1	TRBJ1-1	CSVENHTGGAEFGTEAFF
.	TRBV9	TRBJ2-1	CASSVGYGNEQFF
medium-sized	TRBV23-1	TRBJ1-4	CASSPQGKEKLFF
.	TRBV25-1	TRBJ2-3	CASGSPDTQYF
.	TRBV6-6	TRBJ2-3	CASSYSSSPDTQYF
medium-sized	TRBV29-1	TRBJ2-7	CSVEGEPYYEQYF
medium-sized	TRBV18	TRBJ2-5	CASSPDVGGGETQYF
.	TRBV19	TRBJ2-7	CASSIGRDYEQYF